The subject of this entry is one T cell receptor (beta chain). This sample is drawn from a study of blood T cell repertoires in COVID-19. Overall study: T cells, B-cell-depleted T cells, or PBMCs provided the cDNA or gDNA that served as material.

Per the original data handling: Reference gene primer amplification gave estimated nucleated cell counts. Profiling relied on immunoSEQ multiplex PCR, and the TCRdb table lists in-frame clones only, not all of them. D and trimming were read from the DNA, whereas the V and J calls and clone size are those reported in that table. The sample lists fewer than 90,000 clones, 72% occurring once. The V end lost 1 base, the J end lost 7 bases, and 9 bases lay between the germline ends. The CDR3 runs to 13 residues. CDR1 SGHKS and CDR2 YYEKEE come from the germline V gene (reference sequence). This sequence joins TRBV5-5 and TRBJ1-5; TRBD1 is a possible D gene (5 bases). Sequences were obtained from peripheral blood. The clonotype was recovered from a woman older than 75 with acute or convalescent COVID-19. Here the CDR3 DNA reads TGTGCCAGCAGCTTGTCGGGGGAACAGCCCCAGCATTTT. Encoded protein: CASSLSGEQPQHF.